The clone carrying this T cell receptor beta chain was counted only a few times. Its antigen is not identified. This entry belongs to a study of T cell repertoires in cytomegalovirus infection. The V end lost 2 bases, the J end lost 1 base, and 14 bases lay between the germline ends. Germline V CDR1 and CDR2: SEHNR, FQNEAQ (reference sequence). There are 16 residues in the CDR3. Whole-study findings and limits: It was HLA-C-restricted CMV-specific TCR beta clonotypes that dominated the response ex vivo.

Each CDR3 protein gets one entry after TCRdb re-called the reads with MiXCR. This table has about 83,000 distinct CDR3 sequences, roughly a quarter appearing once. The clonotype originates from a human donor in good health (CMV status not recorded). Some clones in this sample may be carry-over from other donors' samples. The rearrangement joins TRBV7-9 to TRBJ1-1; D ambiguous. The sequenced sample was CD8+ T cells from cultured PBMCs, obtained from culture after CMV antigen stimulation. For the CDR3, the DNA is TGTGCCAGCAGCTTACCCCTGGGCGGATCGAACACTGAAGCTTTCTTT. Its protein is CASSLPLGGSNTEAFF.